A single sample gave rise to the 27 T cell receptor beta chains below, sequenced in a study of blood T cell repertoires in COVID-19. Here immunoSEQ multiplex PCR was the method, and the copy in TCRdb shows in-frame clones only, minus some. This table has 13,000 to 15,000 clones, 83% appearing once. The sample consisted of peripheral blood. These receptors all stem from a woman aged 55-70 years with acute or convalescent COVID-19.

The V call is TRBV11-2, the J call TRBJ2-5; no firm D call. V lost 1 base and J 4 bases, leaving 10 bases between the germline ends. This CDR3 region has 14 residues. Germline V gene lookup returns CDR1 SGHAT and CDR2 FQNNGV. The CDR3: CASSLVSSVETQYF. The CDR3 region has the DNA TGTGCCAGCAGCTTAGTGTCCAGTGTAGAGACCCAGTACTTC.

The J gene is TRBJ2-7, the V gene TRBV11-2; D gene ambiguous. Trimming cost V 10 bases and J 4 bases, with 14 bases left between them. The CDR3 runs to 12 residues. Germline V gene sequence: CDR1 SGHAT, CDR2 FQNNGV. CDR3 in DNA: TGTGCCACCAAGCGTATGGGTTACGAGCAGTACTTC. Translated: CATKRMGYEQYF.

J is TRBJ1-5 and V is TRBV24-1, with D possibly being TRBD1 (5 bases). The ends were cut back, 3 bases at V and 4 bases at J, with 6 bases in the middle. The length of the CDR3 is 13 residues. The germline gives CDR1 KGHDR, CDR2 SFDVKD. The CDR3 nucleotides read TGTGCCACCAGTGATGCAGGGAATCAGCCCCAGCATTTT. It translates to CATSDAGNQPQHF.

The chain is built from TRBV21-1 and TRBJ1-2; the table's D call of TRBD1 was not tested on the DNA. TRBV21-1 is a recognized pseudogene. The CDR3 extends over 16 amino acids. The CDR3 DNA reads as TGTGCCAGCAGCACTCGAGAATGGGCCACCAACTATGGCTACACCTTC. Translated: CASSTREWATNYGYTF.

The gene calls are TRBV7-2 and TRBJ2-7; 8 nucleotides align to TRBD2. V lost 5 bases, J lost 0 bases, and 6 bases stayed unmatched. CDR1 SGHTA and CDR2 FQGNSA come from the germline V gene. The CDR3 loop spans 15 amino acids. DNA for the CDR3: TGTGCCAGCAGCCAACACGGGGGGGACTCCTACGAGCAGTACTTC. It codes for CASSQHGGDSYEQYF.

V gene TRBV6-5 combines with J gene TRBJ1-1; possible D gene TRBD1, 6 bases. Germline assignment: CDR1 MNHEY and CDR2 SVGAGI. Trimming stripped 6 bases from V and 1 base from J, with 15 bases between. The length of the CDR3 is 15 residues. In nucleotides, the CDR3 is TGTGCCAGCAGAGACAGGAGGTCCCAGAACACTGAAGCTTTCTTT. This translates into CASRDRRSQNTEAFF.

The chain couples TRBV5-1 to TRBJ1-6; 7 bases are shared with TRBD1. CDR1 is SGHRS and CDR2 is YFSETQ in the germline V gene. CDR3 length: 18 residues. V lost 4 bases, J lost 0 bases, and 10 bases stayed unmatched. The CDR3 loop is CASSGSAGGSSYNSPLHF. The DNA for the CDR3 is TGCGCCAGCAGCGGGTCGGCAGGGGGTAGCTCCTATAATTCACCCCTCCACTTT.

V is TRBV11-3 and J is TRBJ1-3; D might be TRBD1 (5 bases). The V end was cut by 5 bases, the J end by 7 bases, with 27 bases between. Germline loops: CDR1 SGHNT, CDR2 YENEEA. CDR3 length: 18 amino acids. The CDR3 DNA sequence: TGTGCCAGCAGCCAGATCGAGCGGGGACCGCACTTCGGGAACACCATATATTTT. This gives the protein CASSQIERGPHFGNTIYF. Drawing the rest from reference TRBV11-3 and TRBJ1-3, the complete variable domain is EAGVVQSPRYKIIEKKQPVAFWCNPISGHNTLYWYLQNLGQGPELLIRYENEEAVDDSQLPKDRFSAERLKGVDSTLKIQPAELGDSAVYLCASSQIERGPHFGNTIYFGEGSWLTVV.

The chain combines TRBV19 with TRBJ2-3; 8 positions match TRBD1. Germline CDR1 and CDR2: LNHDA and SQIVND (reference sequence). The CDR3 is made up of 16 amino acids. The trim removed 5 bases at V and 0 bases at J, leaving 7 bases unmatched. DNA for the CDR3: TGTGCCAGTAGTCGACAGGGGTCGGGGAGCACAGATACGCAGTATTTT. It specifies CASSRQGSGSTDTQYF.

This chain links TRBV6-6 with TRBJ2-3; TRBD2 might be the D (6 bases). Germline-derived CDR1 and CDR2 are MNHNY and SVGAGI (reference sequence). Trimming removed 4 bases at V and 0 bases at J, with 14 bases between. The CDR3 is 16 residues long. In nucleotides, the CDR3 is TGTGCCAGCAGTTGGCAATTAGCGGATAGCACAGATACGCAGTATTTT. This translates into CASSWQLADSTDTQYF.

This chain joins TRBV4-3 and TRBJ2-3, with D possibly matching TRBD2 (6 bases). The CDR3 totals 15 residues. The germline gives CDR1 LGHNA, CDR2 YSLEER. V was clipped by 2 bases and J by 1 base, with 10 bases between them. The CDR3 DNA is TGCGCCAGCAGCCAACAGGGAGGAGGCACAGATACGCAGTATTTT. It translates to CASSQQGGGTDTQYF.

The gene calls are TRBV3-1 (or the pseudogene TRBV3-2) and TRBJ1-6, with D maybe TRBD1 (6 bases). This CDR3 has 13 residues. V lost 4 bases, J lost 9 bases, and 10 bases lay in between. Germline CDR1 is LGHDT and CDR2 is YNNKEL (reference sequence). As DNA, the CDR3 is TGTGCCAGCAGCCTAGGGGGGGTTTCACCCCTCCACTTT. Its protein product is CASSLGGVSPLHF.

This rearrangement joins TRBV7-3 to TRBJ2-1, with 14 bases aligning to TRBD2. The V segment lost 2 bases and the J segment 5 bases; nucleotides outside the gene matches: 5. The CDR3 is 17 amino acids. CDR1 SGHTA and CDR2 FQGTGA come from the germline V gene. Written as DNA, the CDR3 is TGTGCCAGCAGCTTAGGACTAGCGGGGGGCCTCAACAATGAGCAGTTCTTC. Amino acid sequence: CASSLGLAGGLNNEQFF.

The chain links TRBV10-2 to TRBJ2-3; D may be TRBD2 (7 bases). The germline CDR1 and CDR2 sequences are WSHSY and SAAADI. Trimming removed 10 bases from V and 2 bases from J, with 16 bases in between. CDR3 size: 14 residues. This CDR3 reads CATRRGGATDTQYF. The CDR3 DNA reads TGCGCCACCAGACGTGGGGGGGCCACAGATACGCAGTATTTT.

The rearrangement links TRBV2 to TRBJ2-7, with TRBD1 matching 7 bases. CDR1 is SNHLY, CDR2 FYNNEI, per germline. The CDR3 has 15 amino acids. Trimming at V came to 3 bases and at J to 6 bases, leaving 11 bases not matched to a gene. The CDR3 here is CASSDKWDSRGEQYF. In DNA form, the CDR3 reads TGTGCCAGCAGTGACAAGTGGGACAGTCGGGGCGAGCAGTACTTC.

The CDR3 region is CASSDRGSIEAFF. As DNA, the CDR3 is TGTGCCAGCAGCGACAGGGGAAGTATTGAAGCTTTCTTT. The J gene is TRBJ1-1, the V gene TRBV2; 8 bases map to TRBD1. The V segment lost 6 bases and the J segment 7 bases; nucleotides outside the gene matches: 7. Germline V gene sequence: CDR1 SNHLY, CDR2 FYNNEI. This CDR3 spans 13 amino acids.

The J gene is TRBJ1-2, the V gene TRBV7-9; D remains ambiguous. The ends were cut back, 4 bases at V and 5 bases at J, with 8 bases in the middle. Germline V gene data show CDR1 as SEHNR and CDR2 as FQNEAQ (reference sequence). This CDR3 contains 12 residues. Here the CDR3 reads CASSYEVYGYTF. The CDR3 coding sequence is TGTGCCAGCAGCTATGAGGTTTATGGCTACACCTTC.

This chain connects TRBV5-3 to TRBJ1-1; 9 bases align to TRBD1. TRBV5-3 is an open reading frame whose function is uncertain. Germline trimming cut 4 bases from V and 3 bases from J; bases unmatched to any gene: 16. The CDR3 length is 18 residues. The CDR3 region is CARSQHRDRDLGDTEAFF. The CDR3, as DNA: TGTGCCAGAAGCCAACACCGGGACAGGGACCTAGGGGACACTGAAGCTTTCTTT.

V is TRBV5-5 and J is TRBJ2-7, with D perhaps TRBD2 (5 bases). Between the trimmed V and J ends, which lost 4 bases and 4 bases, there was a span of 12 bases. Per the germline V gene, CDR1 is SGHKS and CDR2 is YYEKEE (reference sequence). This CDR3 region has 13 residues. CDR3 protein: CASSLLGTYEQYF. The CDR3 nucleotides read TGTGCCAGCAGCCTACTAGGAACTTACGAGCAGTACTTC.

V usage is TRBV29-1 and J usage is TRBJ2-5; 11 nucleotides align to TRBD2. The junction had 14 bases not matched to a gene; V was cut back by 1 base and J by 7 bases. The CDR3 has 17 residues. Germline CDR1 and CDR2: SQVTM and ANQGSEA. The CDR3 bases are TGCAGCGTTGAAGGGGGAGTACTAGCGGGGGCCCGGGGGACCCAGTACTTC. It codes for CSVEGGVLAGARGTQYF.

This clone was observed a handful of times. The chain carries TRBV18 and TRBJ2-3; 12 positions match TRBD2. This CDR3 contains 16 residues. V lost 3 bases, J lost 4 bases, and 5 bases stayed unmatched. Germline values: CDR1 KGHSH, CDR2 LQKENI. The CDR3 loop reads CASSPQASGGADTQYF. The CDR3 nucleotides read TGTGCCAGCTCACCTCAAGCTAGCGGGGGGGCAGATACGCAGTATTTT.

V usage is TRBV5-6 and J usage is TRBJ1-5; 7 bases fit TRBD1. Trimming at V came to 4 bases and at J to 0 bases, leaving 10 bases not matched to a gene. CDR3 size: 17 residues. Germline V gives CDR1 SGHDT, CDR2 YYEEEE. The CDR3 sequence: CASSKLGQPYSNQPQHF. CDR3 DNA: TGTGCCAGCAGCAAACTGGGACAGCCTTATAGCAATCAGCCCCAGCATTTT.

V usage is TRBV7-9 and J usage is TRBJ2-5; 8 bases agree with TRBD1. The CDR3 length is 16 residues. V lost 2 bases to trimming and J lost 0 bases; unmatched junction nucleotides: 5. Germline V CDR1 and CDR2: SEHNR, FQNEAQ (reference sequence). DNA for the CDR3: TGTGCCAGCAGCTTATTCGGACAGGGATACCAAGAGACCCAGTACTTC. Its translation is CASSLFGQGYQETQYF.

CDR3 amino acids: CASSGRIMNTEAFF. DNA for the CDR3: TGTGCCAGTAGTGGCCGCATCATGAACACTGAAGCTTTCTTT. J is TRBJ1-1 and V is TRBV19, with unresolved D. The V and J ends lost 5 bases and 0 bases respectively, with 10 bases between them. This CDR3 comprises 14 residues. CDR1 is LNHDA and CDR2 is SQIVND in the germline V gene (reference sequence).

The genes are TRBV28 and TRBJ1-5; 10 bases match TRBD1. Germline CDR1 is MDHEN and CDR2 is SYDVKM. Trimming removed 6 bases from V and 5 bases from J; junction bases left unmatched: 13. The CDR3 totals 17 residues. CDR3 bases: TGTGCCAGCAGACTAGGACAGGGGGAATTTAGTTATCAGCCCCAGCATTTT. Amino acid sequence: CASRLGQGEFSYQPQHF.

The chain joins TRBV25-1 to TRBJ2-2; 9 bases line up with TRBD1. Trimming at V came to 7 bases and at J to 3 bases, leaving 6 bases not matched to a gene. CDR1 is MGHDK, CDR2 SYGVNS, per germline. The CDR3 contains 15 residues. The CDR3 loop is CASTGQGLHTGELFF. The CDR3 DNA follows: TGTGCCAGCACCGGACAGGGGCTACACACCGGGGAGCTGTTTTTT.

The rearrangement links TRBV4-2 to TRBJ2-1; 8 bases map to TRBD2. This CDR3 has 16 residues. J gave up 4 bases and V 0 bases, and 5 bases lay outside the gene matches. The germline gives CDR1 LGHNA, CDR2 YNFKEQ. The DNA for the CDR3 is TGTGCCAGCAGCCAAGATCCGGGAGGGGGATACAATGAGCAGTTCTTC. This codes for CASSQDPGGGYNEQFF.